A single sample gave rise to the 13 T cell receptor beta chains below, sequenced in a study of OX40 agonist ivuxolimab in advanced cancers. The library was made by the immunoSEQ multiplex PCR assay. Imported from immuneACCESS, the table was reduced by TCRdb to in-frame sequences with V and J called. These copies leave out some clones; in studies compared against another copy, an unresolved V gene accounts for under half, and the cause of the remainder is not known. The sample table holds 70,000 to 80,000 clones, of which 85% to 95% were seen once. The ten largest account for 15% to 18% of the sample. Sequences were derived from CD4+ or CD8+ T cells sorted from blood, sampled in a trial of the OX40 agonist ivuxolimab. These TCRs come from an adult with an advanced solid tumor such as melanoma, head and neck, liver or kidney cancer.

The chain carries TRBV7-7 and TRBJ2-1; 7 nucleotides align to TRBD2. Germline lookup yields CDR1 SSHAT and CDR2 FNYEAQ (reference sequence). After removal of 2 bases from V and 3 bases from J, the junction contained 7 bases not matched to a gene. CDR3 length: 16 amino acids. CDR3 amino acids: CASSLSPGGSYNEQFF. The CDR3 bases are TGTGCCAGCAGCTTATCACCCGGGGGGAGCTACAATGAGCAGTTCTTC.

V and J are TRBV4-3 and TRBJ2-3; D gene unclear. V was shortened by 0 bases and J by 2 bases, with 15 bases between the two germline ends. This CDR3 contains 17 residues. The germline gives CDR1 LGHNA, CDR2 YSLEER. The CDR3 reads CASSQDRIGLITDTQYF. The CDR3 DNA reads TGCGCCAGCAGCCAAGATCGCATTGGCCTAATCACAGATACGCAGTATTTT.

The chain carries TRBV7-2 and TRBJ2-1; perhaps TRBD2 as D (6 bases). CDR1 is SGHTA, CDR2 FQGNSA, per germline. V was pared by 3 bases and J by 9 bases, with 12 bases between. This CDR3 is built from 13 residues. CDR3 sequence reads: CASSFPGDGEQFF. CDR3 sequence (DNA): TGTGCCAGCAGCTTCCCGGGGGACGGTGAGCAGTTCTTC. The complete variable domain, with remaining parts taken from reference TRBV7-2 and TRBJ2-1, reads GAGVSQSPSNKVTEKGKDVELRCDPISGHTALYWYRQSLGQGLEFLIYFQGNSAPDKSGLPSDRFSAERTGGSVSTLTIQRTQQEDSAVYLCASSFPGDGEQFFGPGTRLTVL.

The CDR3 protein is CASSLARGLTRYNEQFF. The CDR3 bases are TGTGCCAGCAGCTTAGCGAGAGGTTTAACCCGCTACAATGAGCAGTTCTTC. V is TRBV7-6 and J is TRBJ2-1; D uncertain. The germline V and J ends were trimmed by 0 bases and 3 bases, with 15 bases remaining between them. Germline-derived CDR1 and CDR2 are SGHVS and FNYEAQ. The CDR3 is 17 residues long. The variable domain in full, with the rest retrieved from reference TRBV7-6 and TRBJ2-1, is GAGVSQSPRYKVTKRGQDVALRCDPISGHVSLYWYRQALGQGPEFLTYFNYEAQQDKSGLPNDRFSAERPEGSISTLTIQRTEQRDSAMYRCASSLARGLTRYNEQFFGPGTRLTVL.

The chain employs TRBV6-1 and TRBJ1-5; D perhaps matches TRBD1 (6 bases). CDR1 is MNHNS and CDR2 is SASEGT in the germline V gene. This CDR3 is built from 13 residues. Deletions cut 4 bases from V and 7 bases from J, with 11 bases between. The CDR3 is CASSAYQGQPQHF. The DNA of the CDR3 is TGTGCCAGCAGTGCCTACCAGGGGCAGCCCCAGCATTTT.

The CDR3 loop reads CSVDADRTGGLQETQYF. DNA of the CDR3: TGCAGCGTTGATGCCGACCGGACAGGGGGTCTCCAAGAGACCCAGTACTTC. This rearrangement joins TRBV29-1 to TRBJ2-5; 10 bases agree with TRBD1. V lost 3 bases and J lost 1; bases outside the gene matches: 11. The CDR3 is 17 residues long. Germline CDR1 and CDR2: SQVTM and ANQGSEA.

The chain is built from TRBV29-1 and TRBJ2-2; D is undetermined. Germline-derived CDR1 and CDR2 are SQVTM and ANQGSEA. Trimming removed 4 bases from V and 5 bases from J, with 5 bases in between. The CDR3 is made up of 11 amino acids. CDR3 in amino acids: CSVVGTGELFF. The CDR3 DNA is TGCAGCGTTGTTGGGACCGGGGAGCTGTTTTTT.

V gene TRBV27 combines with J gene TRBJ2-1; TRBD1 matches at 8 bases. The CDR3 loop spans 15 amino acids. V was pared by 7 bases and J by 2 bases, with 7 bases of the junction left unmatched. Germline values: CDR1 MNHEY, CDR2 SMNVEV (reference sequence). The CDR3: CASTVGTGTYNEQFF. The CDR3 nucleotides are TGTGCCAGCACAGTCGGGACAGGAACCTACAATGAGCAGTTCTTC.

The rearrangement links TRBV5-1 to TRBJ2-2; TRBD1 is a possible D gene (7 bases). V was cut by 3 bases and J by 5 bases, with 14 bases left in between. The CDR3 has 15 amino acids. Germline CDR1 is SGHRS and CDR2 is YFSETQ. The CDR3 spells CASSWTTGRTGELFF. CDR3 nucleotides: TGCGCCAGCAGCTGGACGACAGGGAGGACCGGGGAGCTGTTTTTT. Based on the CDR3 plus reference TRBV5-1 and TRBJ2-2, the full variable domain is KAGVTQTPRYLIKTRGQQVTLSCSPISGHRSVSWYQQTPGQGLQFLFEYFSETQRNKGNFPGRFSGRQFSNSRSEMNVSTLELGDSALYLCASSWTTGRTGELFFGEGSRLTVL.

V is TRBV27 and J is TRBJ2-6; TRBD1 matches 7 bases. V shed 2 bases, J shed 0 bases, and the junction held 4 bases outside the gene matches. The CDR3 has 17 amino acids. The germline V gene encodes CDR1 MNHEY and CDR2 SMNVEV (reference sequence). Written as DNA, the CDR3 is TGTGCCAGCAGTTTAGGACAGGTGCTCTCTGGGGCCAACGTCCTGACTTTC. Translated, it gives CASSLGQVLSGANVLTF.

J is TRBJ1-4 and V is TRBV21-1; the table gives TRBD1 as D, unverified against the DNA. TRBV21-1 is deemed a pseudogene. The CDR3 runs to 14 residues. The CDR3 is CASSTRQGNEKLFF. Written as DNA, the CDR3 is TGTGCCAGCAGCACCCGCCAGGGCAATGAAAAACTGTTTTTT.

The rearrangement links TRBV4-1 to TRBJ2-2, with TRBD2 matching over 10 bases. This CDR3 has 16 amino acids. V dropped 4 bases and J dropped 5; count of bases not matched to a gene: 7. Germline lookup yields CDR1 MGHRA and CDR2 YSYEKL. CDR3 sequence reads: CASSPIAGGGTGELFF. Here the CDR3 DNA reads TGCGCCAGCAGCCCTATAGCGGGGGGAGGGACCGGGGAGCTGTTTTTT.

This chain uses TRBV4-3 with TRBJ2-2; no clear D gene. Trimming removed 7 bases from V and 2 bases from J, with 5 bases in between. Per the germline V gene, CDR1 is LGHNA and CDR2 is YSLEER. This CDR3 is 12 amino acids long. The CDR3, as DNA: TGCGCCAGCAAATCTAACACCGGGGAGCTGTTTTTT. Protein sequence: CASKSNTGELFF.